This T cell receptor (beta chain) was sequenced for a study of CD8+CD57+ T cells in acquired aplastic anemia (dated by TCRdb to the late 2010s). With respect to the entire study: A mean of 3.2 ug of DNA, ranging from about 0.17 to 30 ug, was extracted from sorted CD4+ and CD8+ cells. CD8+CD57+ expansion was defined as a frequency above the mean frequency observed in healthy subjects.

Turning to this clonotype: The target of this receptor is not known. No base-level quality is on record; no much larger clone is a single base apart.

Genomic DNA was used as template for profiling of TCR beta VDJ combinations and CDR3 sequences. TCR repertoire sequencing was run on an Illumina HiSeq 2000. The original pipeline was this. Repertoire assessment relied on Simpson's diversity index, CDR3 size and DJ length profiles, and TRBV/TRBJ rearrangement plots. The immunodominant clone was defined as the most abundant DNA sequence in deep sequencing data. CDR3 amino acid sequences were screened for sharing across subjects and were compared with published repertoires and the VDJdb database. Using fastp trimming at Q25 and MiXCR clonotype assembly, TCRdb reanalyzed the public sequencing data and kept in-frame beta chains. For every CDR3 protein sequence, its rows merge into one entry that carries the most common genes and DNA. TCRdb's processing, not the authors', yielded these V and J calls. In all, the sample holds 150,000 to 180,000 distinct CDR3 sequences, and about 50% of those were seen once. The ten most abundant clones make up more than 10% of the sample.

The CDR3 covers 13 residues, taking in both the cysteine and the phenylalanine. Only CDR3 DNA is held: 39 bases, read in frame from base 1. CDR1 and CDR2 are drawn from the germline V gene: SQVTM, ANQGSEA. Study-level results and caveats: Around 27 CD8+ CDR3 sequences were found to be shared between patients and controls, but these sequences appeared to be highly expressed in patients and within the immunodominant clones of the patients. No significant difference in CD8+ Simpson's diversity was found between patients and healthy controls (P=0.060).

Patients chosen for sequencing had shown expansion of CD8+CD57+ cells by flow cytometry. Every patient had a diagnosis of severe acquired aplastic anemia based on International Study of Aplastic Anemia and Agranulocytosis and Camitta criteria. Patients had received no therapy at the time of blood sampling. TCR repertoires of sorted CD4+ and CD8+ blood T cells from severe aplastic anemia patients and healthy subjects were deep-sequenced in the study. Patients were enrolled under clinicaltrials.gov protocols 00001620, 01623167, 00001397, 00071045, 00081523 and 00961064 in the USA. Ficoll-Paque density gradient centrifugation was used to isolate peripheral blood mononuclear cells. CD4+ and CD8+ T cells were sorted by FACS or magnetic beads before DNA extraction.

The sequence was collected from a human donor with aplastic anemia. The V and J segments used are TRBV29-1 and TRBJ1-1; TRBD1 agrees with 7 junctional bases. The sequencing sample was made of sorted CD4+, CD8+, or CD8+CD57+ T cells (not recorded which) from PBMCs. In nucleotide form, the sequence is TGCAGTTACGACACAGGGGATAGGTGGGAAGCTTTCTTT. This sequence encodes CSYDTGDRWEAFF.